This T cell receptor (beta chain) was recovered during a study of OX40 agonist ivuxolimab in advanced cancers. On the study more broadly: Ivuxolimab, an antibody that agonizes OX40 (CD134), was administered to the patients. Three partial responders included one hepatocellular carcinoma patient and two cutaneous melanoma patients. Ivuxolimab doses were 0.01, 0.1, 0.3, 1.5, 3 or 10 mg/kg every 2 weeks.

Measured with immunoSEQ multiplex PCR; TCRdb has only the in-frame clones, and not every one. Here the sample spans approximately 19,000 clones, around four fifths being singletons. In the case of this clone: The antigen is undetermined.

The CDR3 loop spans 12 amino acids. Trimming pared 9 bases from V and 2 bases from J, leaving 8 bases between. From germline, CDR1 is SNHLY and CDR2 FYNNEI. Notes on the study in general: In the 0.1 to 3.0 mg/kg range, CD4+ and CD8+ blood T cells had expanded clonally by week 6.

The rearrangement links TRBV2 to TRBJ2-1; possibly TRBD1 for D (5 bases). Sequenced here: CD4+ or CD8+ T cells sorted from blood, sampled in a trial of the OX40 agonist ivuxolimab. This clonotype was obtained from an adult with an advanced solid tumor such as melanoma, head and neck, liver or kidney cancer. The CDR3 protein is CARTATYNEQFF. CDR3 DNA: TGTGCCAGGACAGCTACCTACAATGAGCAGTTCTTC. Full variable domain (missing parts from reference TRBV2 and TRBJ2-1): EPEVTQTPSHQVTQMGQEVILRCVPISNHLYFYWYRQILGQKVEFLVSFYNNEISEKSEIFDDQFSVERPDGSNFTLKIRSTKLEDSAMYFCARTATYNEQFFGPGTRLTVL.